The clone carrying this T cell receptor (beta chain) was observed a few times. Antigen unknown. The data were obtained in a study of response to subunit inactivated influenza vaccine. General study points: Every seasonal influenza vaccination brings in few new T cells, the authors suggested.

Each CDR3 protein is one row after TCRdb ran MiXCR on the RT-PCR reads. The table records around 790,000 distinct CDR3 sequences, roughly 20% of them present only once. Sample: PBMCs from blood, taken 5 days after vaccination. The sequence was collected from a man aged 50 to 60 who received an inactivated influenza vaccine.

For the CDR3, the DNA is TGCAGTGCTAGACCAACGGGGCACCACTACGGTGAGCAGTTCTTC. It encodes CSARPTGHHYGEQFF. V and J are TRBV20-1 and TRBJ2-1; D is perhaps TRBD1 or TRBD2 (5 bases each). The CDR3 runs to 15 residues. Between the trimmed V and J ends, which lost 2 bases and 9 bases, there was a span of 20 bases. Germline lookup yields CDR1 DFQATT and CDR2 SNEGSKA (reference sequence).